This passage covers 12 T cell receptor beta chains from one sample sequenced in a study of blood T cell repertoires in COVID-19. Sequencing was performed with immunoSEQ multiplex PCR; in TCRdb, only in-frame clones are kept and a portion is missing. The sample has 200,000 or so clones; roughly 80% are singletons. What was sequenced was peripheral blood. Receptors originate from a woman between 65 and 79 years old with acute or convalescent COVID-19.

The rearrangement links TRBV28 to TRBJ1-5; TRBD1 agrees at 7 bases. With 5 bases clipped from V and 7 bases from J, the junction kept 8 bases outside the gene matches. Germline-derived CDR1 and CDR2 are MDHEN and SYDVKM. The CDR3 runs 14 residues. The CDR3 region has the DNA TGTGCCAGCAGTCAAGACAGGGCTCGCCAGCCCCAGCATTTT. Translated: CASSQDRARQPQHF.

V gene TRBV4-1 combines with J gene TRBJ1-1; the D gene is possibly TRBD1 (5 bases). Trimming left V 2 bases short and J 5 bases short, with 18 bases between. The CDR3 totals 16 residues. CDR1 and CDR2 (germline): MGHRA, YSYEKL. The CDR3 DNA is TGCGCCAGCAGCCAACATGCGCAGGGTTTAGGGACTGAAGCTTTCTTT. Protein sequence: CASSQHAQGLGTEAFF.

The V and J genes are TRBV28 and TRBJ2-5; D perhaps matches TRBD1 (6 bases). The CDR3 has 14 residues. CDR1 and CDR2 from the germline V gene are MDHEN and SYDVKM. Trimming removed 2 bases at V and 3 bases at J, with 10 bases between. The CDR3 reads CASSLVTGKETQYF. DNA of the CDR3: TGTGCCAGCAGTTTAGTCACAGGGAAAGAGACCCAGTACTTC. The full variable domain, rest sourced from reference TRBV28 and TRBJ2-5, is DVKVTQSSRYLVKRTGEKVFLECVQDMDHENMFWYRQDPGLGLRLIYFSYDVKMKEKGDIPEGYSVSREKKERFSLILESASTNQTSMYLCASSLVTGKETQYFGPGTRLLVL.

This chain connects TRBV11-1 to TRBJ2-5; a possible D gene is TRBD1 (6 bases). The germline CDR1 and CDR2 sequences are SGHAT and FQDESV (reference sequence). CDR3 size: 15 residues. Between the trimmed V and J ends, which lost 2 bases and 2 bases, there was a span of 12 bases. CDR3 DNA sequence: TGTGCCAGCAGCTTACTCCAGGGGAAGCAAGAGACCCAGTACTTC. Protein: CASSLLQGKQETQYF.

V usage is TRBV6-5 and J usage is TRBJ2-1, with no clear D. In germline, CDR1 is MNHEY, CDR2 SVGAGI. Trimming took off 4 bases at V and 1 base at J, with 8 bases between the two ends. This CDR3 contains 14 residues. CDR3 sequence (DNA): TGTGCCAGCAGTTCCCACTATTCCTACAATGAGCAGTTCTTC. Protein product: CASSSHYSYNEQFF.

This clone was picked up a small number of times. The chain is built from TRBV27 and TRBJ1-6; 7 bases align to TRBD1. The V gene's germline CDR1 is MNHEY and CDR2 SMNVEV (reference sequence). The V segment lost 0 bases and the J segment 5 bases; nucleotides outside the gene matches: 4. The CDR3 length is 16 residues. This chain's CDR3 is CASSLSPTGDNSPLHF. In DNA form, the CDR3 reads TGTGCCAGCAGTTTATCCCCTACAGGGGATAATTCACCCCTCCACTTT.

The chain links TRBV7-8 to TRBJ1-2, with D maybe TRBD1 (5 bases). The V end was cut by 1 base, the J end by 6 bases, with 15 bases between. Looked up from germline, CDR1 is SGHVS and CDR2 is FQNEAQ. CDR3 size: 15 residues. CDR3 sequence reads: CASSLGIRGYDGYTF. The CDR3 DNA sequence: TGTGCCAGCAGCTTAGGGATAAGGGGTTACGATGGCTACACCTTC.

This clone appeared once. This chain links TRBV19 with TRBJ2-1; possibly TRBD2 for D (6 bases). V lost 4 bases and J lost 5, with 12 bases in between. The CDR3 consists of 14 residues. Germline CDR1 reads LNHDA; CDR2 reads SQIVND (reference sequence). The CDR3 bases are TGTGCCAGTAGTAGGTCGGGAGTAAACAATGAGCAGTTCTTC. This sequence encodes CASSRSGVNNEQFF. Full variable domain (rest looked up from reference TRBV19 and TRBJ2-1): DGGITQSPKYLFRKEGQNVTLSCEQNLNHDAMYWYRQDPGQGLRLIYYSQIVNDFQKGDIAEGYSVSREKKESFPLTVTSAQKNPTAFYLCASSRSGVNNEQFFGPGTRLTVL.

This clone was recorded at least ten times. The chain joins TRBV7-9 to TRBJ1-5; TRBD1 matches at 9 bases. The trim removed 0 bases at V and 7 bases at J, leaving 1 base unmatched. The CDR3 has 14 residues. From germline, CDR1 is SEHNR and CDR2 FQNEAQ (reference sequence). CDR3: CASSLATGGQPQHF. In DNA form, the CDR3 reads TGTGCCAGCAGCTTAGCGACAGGGGGACAGCCCCAGCATTTT.

The chain carries TRBV5-1 and TRBJ2-1, with 7 bases fitting TRBD1. V trimming: 6 bases; J trimming: 4 bases; junction bases outside the gene matches: 10. Germline CDR1 and CDR2: SGHRS and YFSETQ. The CDR3 length is 15 residues. This CDR3 reads CASTPGGQSYNEQFF. The DNA for the CDR3 is TGCGCCAGCACCCCAGGGGGACAATCTTACAATGAGCAGTTCTTC.

The chain carries TRBV10-3 and TRBJ1-1; D perhaps matches TRBD1 (6 bases). The V gene's germline CDR1 is ENHRY and CDR2 SYGVKD. The CDR3 sequence is 15 residues long. V lost 6 bases and J 6 bases, leaving 20 bases between the germline ends. CDR3 sequence: CAISPDRTSTSEAFF. CDR3 DNA sequence: TGTGCCATCAGCCCTGACAGGACCTCTACGTCTGAAGCTTTCTTT.

This clone was found once. The chain recombines TRBV5-1 with TRBJ2-2; tentative D call: TRBD1 (6 bases). This CDR3 contains 15 residues. Germline V gene data show CDR1 as SGHRS and CDR2 as YFSETQ. Trimming removed 1 base at V and 1 base at J, with 8 bases between. This CDR3 is CASSLQTGNTGELFF. CDR3 DNA sequence: TGCGCCAGCAGCTTGCAGACAGGGAACACCGGGGAGCTGTTTTTT.